This paragraph reports one TCR beta chain. The record originates from a study of blood T cell repertoires in COVID-19. At the level of the study: Some COVID-19 samples were acute and others convalescent; all came from the United States, Italy and Spain. From T cells, B-cell-depleted T cells, or PBMCs came the material, which was cDNA or gDNA.

CDR3 length: 13 residues. The J segment lost 7 bases and the V segment lost 6 bases, leaving 6 bases of the junction unmatched. Germline loops: CDR1 ENHRY, CDR2 SYGVKD. Measured with immunoSEQ multiplex PCR; TCRdb has only the in-frame clones, and not every one. The table has over 65,000 clones, 82% seen once; the top ten hold roughly 15%. Sequenced sample: peripheral blood. This chain uses TRBV10-3 with TRBJ1-5; 7 nucleotides match TRBD1. The receptor's source is an elderly man with active COVID-19. CDR3 residues: CAIRQGPGQPQHF. For the CDR3, the DNA is TGTGCCATCAGACAGGGGCCAGGGCAGCCCCAGCATTTT.